This entry describes one TCR beta chain. Antigen unknown. The CDR3 consists of 15 residues. Per germline, CDR1 SGHVS and CDR2 FQNEAQ. V dropped 3 bases and J dropped 5; count of bases not matched to a gene: 6. Here immunoSEQ multiplex PCR was the method, and the copy in TCRdb shows in-frame clones only, minus some. Seen here are 70,000 to 95,000 clones, about nine tenths observed once, and the top ten hold 0.71%. This specimen comes from a study of OX40 agonist ivuxolimab in advanced cancers. In the study overall: Three patients got partial responses; one had hepatocellular carcinoma and two had cutaneous melanoma.

Study-level points and caveats: Part of the nonresponder group also had normalized T-cell clonal expansion that was low.

Sequenced here: CD4+ or CD8+ T cells sorted from blood, sampled in a trial of the OX40 agonist ivuxolimab. This sequence joins TRBV7-8 and TRBJ2-3; 9 bases agree with TRBD1. This clonotype was sampled from an adult with an advanced solid tumor such as melanoma, head and neck, liver or kidney cancer. As DNA, the CDR3 is TGTGCCAGCAGCTTCATGGGACAGGGAATAGATACGCAGTATTTT. Protein: CASSFMGQGIDTQYF.